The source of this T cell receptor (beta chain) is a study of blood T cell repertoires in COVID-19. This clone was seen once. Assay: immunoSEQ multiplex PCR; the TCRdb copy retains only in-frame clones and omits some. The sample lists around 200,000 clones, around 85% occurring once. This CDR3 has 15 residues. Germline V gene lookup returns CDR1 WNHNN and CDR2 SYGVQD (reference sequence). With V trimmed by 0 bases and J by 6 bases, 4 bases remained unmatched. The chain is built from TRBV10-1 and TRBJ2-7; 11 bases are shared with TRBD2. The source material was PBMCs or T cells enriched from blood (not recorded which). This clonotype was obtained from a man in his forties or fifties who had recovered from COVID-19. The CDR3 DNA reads TGCGCCAGCAGTGAGTCCGGACTAGCGGGTGCCGAGCAGTACTTC. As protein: CASSESGLAGAEQYF.